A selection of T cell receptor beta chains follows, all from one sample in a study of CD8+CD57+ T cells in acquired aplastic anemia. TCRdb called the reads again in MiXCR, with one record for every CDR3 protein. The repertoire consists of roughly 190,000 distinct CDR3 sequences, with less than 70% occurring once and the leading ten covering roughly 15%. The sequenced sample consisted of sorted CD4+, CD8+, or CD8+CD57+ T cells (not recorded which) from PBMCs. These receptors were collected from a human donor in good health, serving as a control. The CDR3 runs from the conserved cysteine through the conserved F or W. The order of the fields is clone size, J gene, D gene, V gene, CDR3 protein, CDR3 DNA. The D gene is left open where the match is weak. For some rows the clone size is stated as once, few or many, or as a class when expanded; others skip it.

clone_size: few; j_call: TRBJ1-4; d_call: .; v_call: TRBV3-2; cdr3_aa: CASSQGPGTAYNEKLFF; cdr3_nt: TGTGCCAGCAGCCAAGGTCCAGGGACGGCTTATAATGAAAAACTGTTTTTT
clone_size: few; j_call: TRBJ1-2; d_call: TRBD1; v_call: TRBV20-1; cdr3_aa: CSASKGQGGDYGYTF; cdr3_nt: TGCAGTGCATCAAAGGGACAGGGGGGAGACTATGGCTACACCTTC
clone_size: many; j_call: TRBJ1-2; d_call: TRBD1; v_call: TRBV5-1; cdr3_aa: CASSLGQGAHFNYGYTF; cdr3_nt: TGCGCCAGCAGCTTGGGGCAGGGGGCCCACTTTAACTATGGCTACACCTTC
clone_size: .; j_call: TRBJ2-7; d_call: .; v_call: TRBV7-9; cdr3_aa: CASRYGAHEQYF; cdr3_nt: TGTGCCAGCCGGTACGGGGCCCACGAGCAGTACTTC
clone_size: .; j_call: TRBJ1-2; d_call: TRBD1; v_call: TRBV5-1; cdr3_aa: CASSLGDPQGANYGYTF; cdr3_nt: TGCGCCAGCAGCTTGGGAGACCCACAGGGGGCGAACTATGGCTACACCTTC
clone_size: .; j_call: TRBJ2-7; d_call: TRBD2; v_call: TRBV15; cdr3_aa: CATSRDPIAGVVSDYEQYF; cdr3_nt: TGTGCCACCAGCAGAGACCCTATAGCGGGGGTGGTCTCCGACTACGAGCAGTACTTC
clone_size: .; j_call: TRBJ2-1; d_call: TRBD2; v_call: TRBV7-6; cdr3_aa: CASSRRSGGAEQFF; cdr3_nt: TGTGCCAGCAGCCGCCGAAGCGGGGGGGCCGAGCAGTTCTTC
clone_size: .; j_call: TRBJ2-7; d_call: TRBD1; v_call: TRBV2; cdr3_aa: CASTNRGSSYEQYF; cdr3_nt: TGTGCCAGCACCAACAGGGGGAGCTCCTACGAGCAGTACTTC
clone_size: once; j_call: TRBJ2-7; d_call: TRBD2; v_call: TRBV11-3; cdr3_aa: CASSKLAGGYEQYF; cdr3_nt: TGTGCCAGCAGCAAACTAGCGGGGGGTTACGAGCAGTACTTC
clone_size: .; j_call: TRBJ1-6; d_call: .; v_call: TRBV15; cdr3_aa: CATRNNVGYSPLHF; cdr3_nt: TGTGCCACCAGGAATAATGTAGGTTATTCACCCCTCCACTTT
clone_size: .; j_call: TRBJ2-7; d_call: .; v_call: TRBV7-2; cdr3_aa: CASSFGPFYEQYF; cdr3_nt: TGTGCCAGCAGCTTCGGGCCTTTCTACGAGCAGTACTTC
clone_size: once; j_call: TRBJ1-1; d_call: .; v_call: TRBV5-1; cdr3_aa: CASSLASRGAAFF; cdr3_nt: TGTGCCAGCAGCTTGGCCTCACGCGGGGCAGCTTTCTTT
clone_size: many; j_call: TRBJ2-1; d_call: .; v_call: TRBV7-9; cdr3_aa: CASSLSGAVYNEQFF; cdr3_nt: TGTGCCAGCAGCTTATCGGGGGCCGTTTACAATGAGCAGTTCTTC
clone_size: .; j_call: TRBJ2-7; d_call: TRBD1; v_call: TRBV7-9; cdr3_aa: CASSFLTGTGAHEQYF; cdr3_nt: TGTGCCAGCAGCTTCCTAACCGGGACAGGGGCCCACGAGCAGTACTTC
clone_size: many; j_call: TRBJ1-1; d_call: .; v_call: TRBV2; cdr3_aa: CASSASQNMNTEAFF; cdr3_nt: TGTGCCAGCAGTGCCTCCCAGAACATGAACACTGAAGCTTTCTTT
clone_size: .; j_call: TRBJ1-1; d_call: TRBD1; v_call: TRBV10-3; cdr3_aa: CAIRGTGRGEAFF; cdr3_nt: TGTGCCATCAGAGGGACAGGGAGAGGGGAAGCTTTCTTT